The subject of this entry is one TCR beta chain. The target antigen is unknown. This sample was taken from a study of STAT3 mutations in large granular lymphocyte leukemia. Notes on the study in general: Every T-cell large granular lymphocyte leukemia patient had at least one immunodominant TCR beta clonotype.

Here immunoSEQ multiplex PCR was the method, and the copy in TCRdb shows in-frame clones only, minus some. This table holds roughly 3,200 clones, around two thirds found once. The V segment lost 0 bases and the J segment 8 bases; nucleotides outside the gene matches: 11. CDR1 is MGHRA and CDR2 is YSYEKL in the germline V gene. This CDR3 is built from 17 residues. The chain couples TRBV4-1 to TRBJ2-1; TRBD2 matches at 9 bases. The source of this sequence is a woman aged 40-49 years with T-cell large granular lymphocyte leukemia. Some clones in this sample may be carry-over from other donors' samples. Sequencing was done on a sample of peripheral blood mononuclear cells. CDR3 DNA sequence: TGCGCCAGCAGCCAAGATCGGCGGGAGGGCCTCTCATATGAGCAGTTCTTC. Translation: CASSQDRREGLSYEQFF.